A selection of T cell receptor beta chains follows, all from one sample in a study of beta chain features in type 1 diabetes. The method was immunoSEQ multiplex PCR; TCRdb's version includes in-frame clones alone and lacks a portion of them. Altogether about 140,000 clones are present, about 9.1% being singletons, with the ten largest covering 0.5% to 0.65%. What was sequenced was central memory CD4+ T cells from blood. The receptors were gathered from a woman between 40 and 50 years old in good health. Both conserved end residues are part of each CDR3. A D gene is named only where the DNA matches it firmly. Some rows have no size entry. The others give once, few or many, or a class for an expanded clone.

j_gene,len,d_gene,v_gene,abundance,CDR3aa,CDR3nt
TRBJ2-7,15,.,TRBV7-6,.,CASSLAGGPSYEQYF,TGTGCCAGCAGCTTAGCAGGGGGTCCTTCCTACGAGCAGTACTTC
TRBJ2-1,14,.,TRBV7-8,.,CASSLAQGYNEQFF,TGTGCCAGCAGCTTAGCGCAGGGGTACAATGAGCAGTTCTTC
TRBJ2-5,15,.,TRBV7-2,.,CASSQGRGAGETQYF,TGTGCCAGCAGCCAGGGGAGGGGGGCAGGAGAGACCCAGTACTTC
TRBJ1-5,15,.,TRBV1,many,CTSSQEGPGDQPQHF,TGCACCAGCAGCCAAGAGGGTCCGGGGGATCAGCCCCAGCATTTT
TRBJ2-5,15,.,TRBV10-3,few,CASSYTAMRGETQYF,TGTGCCAGCAGTTACACAGCAATGCGTGGGGAGACCCAGTACTTC
TRBJ1-2,17,TRBD1,TRBV29-1,.,CSVPNNRGGVKDYGYTF,TGCAGCGTTCCTAACAACAGGGGCGGGGTAAAAGACTATGGCTACACCTTC
TRBJ2-5,13,TRBD1,TRBV29-1,few,CSVVGGVKETQYF,TGCAGCGTTGTAGGGGGCGTTAAGGAGACCCAGTACTTC
TRBJ2-1,15,TRBD1,TRBV5-1,few,CASTLPTGQRHEQFF,TGCGCCAGCACTCTCCCGACAGGGCAGAGGCATGAGCAGTTCTTC
TRBJ2-1,16,.,TRBV9,few,CASTRGEGGTYNEQFF,TGTGCCAGCACCCGAGGGGAGGGGGGGACCTACAATGAGCAGTTCTTC
TRBJ2-7,13,.,TRBV12-5,.,CASGLGQIGEQYF,TGTGCTAGTGGTTTGGGACAGATCGGCGAGCAGTACTTC
TRBJ2-7,13,.,TRBV7-2,many,CASGPRRPYEQYF,TGTGCCAGCGGCCCCAGGCGACCTTACGAGCAGTACTTC
TRBJ2-5,14,.,TRBV5-4,many,CASSSGLKQETQYF,TGTGCCAGCAGCTCCGGACTAAAACAAGAGACCCAGTACTTC
TRBJ1-5,13,TRBD1,TRBV7-9,many,CASSTQGNQPQHF,TGTGCCAGCAGTACACAGGGGAATCAGCCCCAGCATTTT
TRBJ1-6,14,TRBD1,TRBV5-1,.,CASRGRDSNSPLHF,TGCGCCAGCAGGGGCCGGGACAGTAATTCACCCCTCCACTTT
TRBJ2-5,16,TRBD1,TRBV5-6,.,CASSLPGTGSQETQYF,TGTGCCAGCAGCTTACCCGGGACAGGGAGCCAAGAGACCCAGTACTTC
TRBJ1-4,15,TRBD1,TRBV4-1,.,CASSQEGTGDEKLFF,TGCGCCAGCAGCCAAGAAGGGACAGGGGATGAAAAACTGTTTTTT
TRBJ2-2,17,.,TRBV9,.,CASSPGQRGPYAGELFF,TGTGCCAGCAGCCCGGGACAGCGGGGGCCATATGCCGGGGAGCTGTTTTTT
TRBJ2-7,12,.,TRBV11-2,.,CASSRTRLEQYF,TGTGCCAGCAGTCGAACACGTCTGGAGCAGTACTTC
TRBJ2-5,15,TRBD1,TRBV7-2,few,CASSLVAGGGETQYF,TGTGCCAGCAGCTTAGTGGCAGGGGGTGGTGAGACCCAGTACTTC
TRBJ2-1,15,.,TRBV10-3,.,CAISEARGAYNEQFF,TGTGCCATCAGTGAGGCCCGGGGGGCATACAATGAGCAGTTCTTC
TRBJ1-2,13,.,TRBV25-1,.,CASRSSGGDGYTF,TGTGCCAGCAGAAGTTCGGGGGGCGATGGCTACACCTTC
TRBJ1-1,14,TRBD1,TRBV7-2,.,CASSLGQGRGEAFF,TGTGCCAGCAGCTTGGGACAGGGAAGGGGTGAAGCTTTCTTT
TRBJ2-7,14,.,TRBV7-9,many,CASMGGGLTYEQYF,TGTGCCAGCATGGGCGGGGGCTTAACCTACGAGCAGTACTTC
TRBJ1-2,11,.,TRBV7-2,many,CASSPQAYYTF,TGTGCCAGCAGCCCACAGGCCTACTACACCTTC
TRBJ1-3,14,.,TRBV7-9,few,CASSFSAGGNTIYF,TGTGCCAGCAGCTTCTCAGCAGGAGGAAACACCATATATTTT
TRBJ2-7,13,.,TRBV7-9,few,CATAGGTFSEQYF,TGTGCCACCGCTGGGGGGACCTTTAGCGAGCAGTACTTC
TRBJ2-5,13,.,TRBV10-2,few,CASSPGPRGTQYF,TGCGCCAGCAGCCCAGGTCCCCGTGGGACCCAGTACTTC
TRBJ1-1,13,.,TRBV6-4,few,CASSFPQNTEAFF,TGTGCCAGCAGTTTCCCCCAGAACACTGAAGCTTTCTTT
TRBJ2-5,14,.,TRBV10-1,.,CASSASHSGETQYF,TGCGCCAGCAGTGCTAGCCACTCCGGGGAGACCCAGTACTTC
TRBJ2-1,11,.,TRBV10-3,.,CAISDGNEQFF,TGTGCCATCAGTGACGGGAATGAGCAGTTCTTC
TRBJ1-2,14,TRBD1,TRBV13,.,CASSRTGGGYGYTF,TGTGCCAGCAGCCGTACAGGGGGCGGGTATGGCTACACCTTC
TRBJ2-3,15,.,TRBV6-6,few,CASNSGTAGTDTQYF,TGTGCCAGCAATAGCGGGACAGCCGGCACAGATACGCAGTATTTT
TRBJ2-5,13,.,TRBV7-7,many,CASAMISGETQYF,TGTGCTAGCGCGATGATTAGCGGAGAGACCCAGTACTTC
TRBJ1-5,15,TRBD1,TRBV25-1,.,CASSARGQGNQPQHF,TGTGCCAGCAGTGCCAGGGGGCAAGGCAATCAGCCCCAGCATTTT
TRBJ2-7,15,TRBD1,TRBV7-9,.,CASSFPGQGDYEQYF,TGTGCCAGCAGCTTTCCTGGACAGGGGGACTACGAGCAGTACTTC
TRBJ1-2,12,.,TRBV10-3,few,CAISESKEGYTF,TGTGCCATCAGTGAGTCAAAGGAGGGCTACACCTTC